These 15 T cell receptor beta chains share one sample of origin, sequenced in a study of monozygotic twins with inflammatory bowel disease. From the 5' RACE reads, TCRdb lists one entry per CDR3 protein and no DNA. The table gives some 170,000 distinct CDR3 sequences; the top ten clones make up roughly 7% of it. Material: blood. The receptors derive from a human donor with ulcerative colitis or Crohn's disease, or a healthy co-twin of an affected twin (not recorded which).

This chain connects TRBV20-1 to TRBJ1-1. Germline V gene lookup returns CDR1 DFQATT and CDR2 SNEGSKA (reference sequence). The CDR3 is 17 amino acids. This chain's CDR3 is CSASPFLDSAMNTEAFF.

The chain carries TRBV7-2 and TRBJ1-1; TCRdb picks TRBD1, but there is no DNA to check that call. The CDR3 is 13 amino acids. Germline V lookup: CDR1 SGHTA, CDR2 FQGNSA. CDR3 sequence: CASSAGQSAEAFF.

The chain couples TRBV7-9 to TRBJ2-3; TCRdb calls TRBD1, which cannot be checked without DNA. Germline V lookup: CDR1 SEHNR, CDR2 FQNEAQ (reference sequence). The CDR3 has 15 residues. The CDR3 spells CASSSDRGHTDTQYF.

The chain carries TRBV27 and TRBJ1-3; TCRdb's D call, TRBD1, is unchecked because there is no DNA. Germline CDR1 and CDR2: MNHEY and SMNVEV (reference sequence). The CDR3 consists of 15 residues. The CDR3 sequence is CASSFATGQGAPIYF.

The rearrangement links TRBV28 to TRBJ2-7; TCRdb reports TRBD2, a call that lacks DNA to check it against. This CDR3 has 14 residues. The germline gives CDR1 MDHEN, CDR2 SYDVKM. The CDR3 sequence is CASTDPGGFYEQYF.

This sequence joins TRBV25-1 and TRBJ1-1; TCRdb indicates TRBD1, and absent DNA this call remains unverified. In germline, CDR1 is MGHDK, CDR2 SYGVNS. The CDR3 spans 14 residues. CDR3 sequence reads: CASIQTGQNTEAFF. Full variable domain (rest looked up from reference TRBV25-1 and TRBJ1-1): EADIYQTPRYLVIGTGKKITLECSQTMGHDKMYWYQQDPGMELHLIHYSYGVNSTEKGDLSSESTVSRIRTEHFPLTLESARPSHTSQYLCASIQTGQNTEAFFGQGTRLTVV.

This chain uses TRBV3-1 with TRBJ1-4; the TCRdb call, TRBD1, lacks DNA for checking. There are 15 residues in the CDR3. CDR1 and CDR2 (germline): LGHDT, YNNKEL (reference sequence). CDR3 sequence: CASSRGRSTNEKLFF.

The chain couples TRBV20-1 to TRBJ2-5; the D call of TRBD1 rests on TCRdb alone, since no DNA is present to check it. This CDR3 contains 14 residues. Germline CDR1 is DFQATT and CDR2 is SNEGSKA (reference sequence). The CDR3 reads CSARRGPGGETQYF.

The chain links TRBV13 to TRBJ2-1; TCRdb lists TRBD1, though no DNA is available to test this call. Germline CDR1 PRHDT, CDR2 FYEKMQ (reference sequence). The CDR3 length is 14 residues. The CDR3 spells CASSIRDRGNEQFF.

The gene calls are TRBV6-1 and TRBJ1-4. CDR3 length: 14 amino acids. Germline V lookup: CDR1 MNHNS, CDR2 SASEGT. CDR3 loop: CASSGTILGEKLFF.

The V and J genes are TRBV18 and TRBJ1-4; TCRdb's D call, TRBD1, is unchecked because there is no DNA. This CDR3 spans 15 amino acids. Germline CDR1 is KGHSH and CDR2 is LQKENI. This chain's CDR3 is CASSRYGTGDEKLFF.

This chain links TRBV20-1 with TRBJ1-5. The CDR3 is 16 amino acids. Germline V CDR1 and CDR2: DFQATT, SNEGSKA (reference sequence). CDR3 sequence reads: CSAKAYPLNSNQPQHF.

The chain employs TRBV9 and TRBJ1-3; absent DNA, TCRdb's TRBD1 call cannot be checked. This CDR3 contains 18 residues. Germline CDR1 SGDLS, CDR2 YYNGEE. The chain's CDR3 is CASSGLTGTGISGNTIYF. Filled out from reference TRBV9 and TRBJ1-3, the complete variable domain reads DSGVTQTPKHLITATGQRVTLRCSPRSGDLSVYWYQQSLDQGLQFLIQYYNGEERAKGNILERFSAQQFPDLHSELNLSSLELGDSALYFCASSGLTGTGISGNTIYFGEGSWLTVV.

This chain connects TRBV5-1 to TRBJ1-4. Germline V gives CDR1 SGHRS, CDR2 YFSETQ. The CDR3 has 14 residues. This chain's CDR3 is CASSLSGDNEKLFF. The complete variable domain, with remaining parts taken from reference TRBV5-1 and TRBJ1-4, reads KAGVTQTPRYLIKTRGQQVTLSCSPISGHRSVSWYQQTPGQGLQFLFEYFSETQRNKGNFPGRFSGRQFSNSRSEMNVSTLELGDSALYLCASSLSGDNEKLFFGSGTQLSVL.

J is TRBJ2-7 and V is TRBV20-1. Per the germline V gene, CDR1 is DFQATT and CDR2 is SNEGSKA (reference sequence). The CDR3 contains 12 residues. This CDR3 reads CSARDGGYEQYF.